These T cell receptor beta chains were read from a single sample in a study of T cells in Graves' hyperthyroidism and ophthalmopathy. Via MiXCR, TCRdb re-called the multiplex PCR reads, giving one row per CDR3 protein. The sample lists about 400,000 distinct CDR3 sequences, roughly an eighth occurring once. The material sequenced was blood. The receptor source for this set is a man in his fifties or sixties with Graves' ophthalmopathy. The CDR3 runs from the conserved cysteine through the conserved F or W. The listing skips clone size in some rows; elsewhere it reads once, few, many or a size class.

V: TRBV4-1; size: NA; J: TRBJ2-6; CDR3: CASSQMAGGPRGANVLTF
V: TRBV30; size: NA; J: TRBJ2-5; CDR3: CAWSRNREQETQYF
V: TRBV29-1; size: many; J: TRBJ1-2; CDR3: CSVTPGQGNYGYTF
V: TRBV24-1; size: NA; J: TRBJ1-6; CDR3: CATSEGYNSPLHF
V: TRBV6-1; size: few; J: TRBJ1-2; CDR3: CASTRGSPNYGYTF
V: TRBV16; size: few; J: TRBJ2-5; CDR3: CASSHAEETQYF
V: TRBV10-2; size: few; J: TRBJ1-6; CDR3: CASTRGDSPLHF
V: TRBV7-8; size: many; J: TRBJ2-3; CDR3: CASSTGLGVADTQYF
V: TRBV19; size: NA; J: TRBJ1-6; CDR3: CASETGTGGSPLHF
V: TRBV29-1; size: NA; J: TRBJ2-2; CDR3: CSADRGRTGELFF
V: TRBV29-1; size: few; J: TRBJ2-5; CDR3: CSVDRGQTQYF
V: TRBV7-9; size: few; J: TRBJ1-3; CDR3: CASSPPGPGNTIYF
V: TRBV7-2; size: many; J: TRBJ1-2; CDR3: CASSPGGLQGGYGYTF
V: TRBV5-6; size: NA; J: TRBJ2-5; CDR3: CASSGDPETQYF
V: TRBV5-1; size: many; J: TRBJ2-2; CDR3: CASSPAGDTGELFF
V: TRBV4-1; size: many; J: TRBJ1-1; CDR3: CASSLISGQANTEAFF
V: TRBV12-3/TRBV12-4; size: few; J: TRBJ2-7; CDR3: CASRTTGAGSGQYF
V: TRBV12-3/TRBV12-4; size: many; J: TRBJ1-5; CDR3: CASSFWSNQPQHF
V: TRBV28; size: NA; J: TRBJ2-1; CDR3: CASIPGLAGGGLPNEQFF
V: TRBV2; size: many; J: TRBJ1-5; CDR3: CASTLSGSNQPQHF
V: TRBV29-1; size: many; J: TRBJ2-7; CDR3: CSLSGTTSYEQYF
V: TRBV29-1; size: NA; J: TRBJ2-1; CDR3: CSVEWTGGTYNEQFF
V: TRBV30; size: many; J: TRBJ1-1; CDR3: CAWSFLRVGYTEAFF
V: TRBV10-3; size: many; J: TRBJ2-5; CDR3: CAISEKGGRNTGGEYQETQYF
V: TRBV12-3/TRBV12-4; size: NA; J: TRBJ2-2; CDR3: CASSLGYNTGELFF
V: TRBV6-5; size: many; J: TRBJ1-4; CDR3: CASSYSGAAGEKLFF
V: TRBV19; size: NA; J: TRBJ2-3; CDR3: CASSQGLAGGLNTQYF
V: TRBV19; size: NA; J: TRBJ1-1; CDR3: CASSTRGGSTEAFF
V: TRBV10-1; size: NA; J: TRBJ2-2; CDR3: CASSLTFTGELFF
V: TRBV19; size: few; J: TRBJ2-5; CDR3: CASSMGTSGSETQYF
V: TRBV20-1; size: many; J: TRBJ1-2; CDR3: CSARGGTGGPYGYTF
V: TRBV12-3/TRBV12-4; size: few; J: TRBJ2-2; CDR3: CASILGSCTNTGELFF
V: TRBV3-1; size: NA; J: TRBJ2-7; CDR3: CASSPRVGGGEQYF
V: TRBV19; size: NA; J: TRBJ2-5; CDR3: CASNDGGVQETQYF
V: TRBV4-1; size: few; J: TRBJ2-2; CDR3: CASSQPTHTSTGELFF
V: TRBV6-1; size: few; J: TRBJ1-1; CDR3: CASKERGHTEAFF
V: TRBV28; size: many; J: TRBJ2-7; CDR3: CASSRRISYEQYF
V: TRBV12-3/TRBV12-4; size: once; J: TRBJ2-1; CDR3: CASSRGLAAGPNEQFF
V: TRBV3-1; size: many; J: TRBJ2-7; CDR3: CASSQDLSISYEQYF
V: TRBV5-6; size: NA; J: TRBJ1-2; CDR3: CASSLGLPSYGYTF
V: TRBV19; size: NA; J: TRBJ1-2; CDR3: CASSIPGDRNYGYTF
V: TRBV19; size: NA; J: TRBJ2-7; CDR3: CASSIGTSGRGFYEQYF